This T cell receptor beta chain was retrieved from a study of blood T cell repertoires in COVID-19. Across the study: Sites across the United States, Italy and Spain contributed samples from acute and convalescent COVID-19. PBMCs, B-cell-depleted T cells, or T cells were the source of the cDNA or gDNA that made up the material.

The CDR3 is 18 amino acids. V was cut by 0 bases and J by 5 bases, with 22 bases left in between. Germline CDR1 and CDR2: SGHAT and FQNNGV. Authors' analysis steps: Amplifying reference gene primers gave estimates of nucleated cell counts. Generated by immunoSEQ multiplex PCR, the TCRdb table keeps only in-frame clones and is missing some. That table supplies the V and J calls and clone size; D and trimming were determined from the DNA. In the table there are hundreds of thousands of clones, around four fifths of which are singletons. V usage is TRBV11-2 and J usage is TRBJ1-1, with a possible D match to TRBD1 (5 bases). This TCR was sampled from a woman aged 50 to 65 with active or convalescent COVID-19. Input material: peripheral blood. The CDR3 region is CASSLDVSGGGPWTEAFF. The CDR3 nucleotides are TGTGCCAGCAGCTTAGATGTTTCTGGGGGAGGGCCCTGGACTGAAGCTTTCTTT.